The 23 T cell receptor beta chains reported below all come from one sample, sequenced in a study of blood T cell repertoires in COVID-19. The assay was immunoSEQ multiplex PCR, and TCRdb's table has in-frame clones only and misses some. This sample yields about 86,000 clones, of which more than 65% are seen a single time; approximately 10% belongs to the top ten. Sequencing used peripheral blood. Receptors were obtained from a man aged 70-80 years with acute or convalescent COVID-19.

The V and J genes are TRBV2 and TRBJ2-3, with TRBD1 identical over 10 bases. V lost 7 bases, J lost 4 bases, and 5 bases stayed unmatched. Germline V CDR1 and CDR2: SNHLY, FYNNEI. The CDR3 spans 14 residues. The CDR3 region has the DNA TGTGCCAGCATAAGACAGGGGGCTTCAGATACGCAGTATTTT. It encodes CASIRQGASDTQYF.

V is TRBV2 and J is TRBJ1-1; no clear D. CDR1 and CDR2 from the germline V gene are SNHLY and FYNNEI. With 6 bases removed from V and 7 bases from J, the gap between germline ends came to 6 bases. This CDR3 comprises 10 residues. CDR3 bases: TGTGCCAGCAGCGGACTTGAAGCTTTCTTT. It encodes CASSGLEAFF.

The J gene is TRBJ1-4, the V gene TRBV5-4, with 10 bases identical to TRBD1. Per germline, CDR1 SGHNT and CDR2 YYREEE (reference sequence). This CDR3 has 15 amino acids. V trimming: 4 bases; J trimming: 8 bases; junction bases outside the gene matches: 8. The CDR3 loop is CASSNGGTGEEKLFF. In DNA form, the CDR3 reads TGTGCCAGCAGCAATGGAGGGACAGGGGAGGAAAAACTGTTTTTT.

The rearrangement uses TRBV19 and TRBJ2-3, with 13 positions matching TRBD2. Germline CDR1 LNHDA, CDR2 SQIVND (reference sequence). V gave up 7 bases and J gave up 6 bases; unmatched junction bases: 7. The CDR3 is made up of 15 amino acids. This CDR3 is CASTGTSGGDDTQYF. As DNA, the CDR3 is TGTGCCAGTACGGGCACTAGCGGGGGGGATGATACGCAGTATTTT.

The chain combines TRBV9 with TRBJ2-2; 9 nucleotides line up with TRBD1. The CDR3 consists of 14 residues. In germline, CDR1 is SGDLS, CDR2 YYNGEE. Trimming cost V 8 bases and J 0 bases; bases outside gene matches: 2. For the CDR3, the DNA is TGTGCCAGGTACAGGGGGCCGAACACCGGGGAGCTGTTTTTT. It yields the protein CARYRGPNTGELFF.

The chain joins TRBV3-1 (or the pseudogene TRBV3-2) to TRBJ2-7; tentative D call: TRBD2 (6 bases). This CDR3 is 11 amino acids long. Germline CDR1 is LGHDT and CDR2 is YNNKEL (reference sequence). The V end was cut by 5 bases, the J end by 5 bases, with 7 bases between. The CDR3 sequence is CASSGGDEQYF. CDR3 coding DNA: TGTGCCAGCAGCGGAGGGGACGAGCAGTACTTC.

The chain is built from TRBV4-1 and TRBJ1-4; TRBD1 aligns across 10 bases. After removal of 6 bases from V and 6 bases from J, the junction contained 10 bases not matched to a gene. The CDR3 has 16 residues. Germline V gene data show CDR1 as MGHRA and CDR2 as YSYEKL. CDR3 amino acids: CASSIMAGTGDEKLFF. The CDR3 DNA follows: TGCGCCAGCAGTATTATGGCCGGGACAGGGGATGAAAAACTGTTTTTT.

This clone is a singleton in its sample. V usage is TRBV28 and J usage is TRBJ2-3; possibly TRBD2 for D (5 bases). Germline V gene lookup returns CDR1 MDHEN and CDR2 SYDVKM. The CDR3 runs to 12 residues. Trimming shortened V by 8 bases and J by 2 bases, and 8 bases separated the two germline ends. This CDR3 reads CASGLPTDTQYF. The CDR3 DNA reads TGTGCCAGCGGACTGCCCACAGATACGCAGTATTTT.

The chain carries TRBV4-1 and TRBJ2-7; 10 nucleotides align to TRBD1. The V gene end was trimmed by 1 base and the J gene end by 3 bases; junction bases not matched to a gene: 3. The CDR3 runs 15 residues. Germline assignment: CDR1 MGHRA and CDR2 YSYEKL. Here the CDR3 DNA reads TGCGCCAGCAGCCAAGGGGGACAGGGGAACTACGAGCAGTACTTC. It encodes CASSQGGQGNYEQYF.

The V call is TRBV19, the J call TRBJ1-3; tentative D call: TRBD1 (5 bases). Trimming left V 6 bases short and J 0 bases short, with 12 bases between. Germline V CDR1 and CDR2: LNHDA, SQIVND (reference sequence). The CDR3 runs 15 residues. The CDR3 DNA reads as TGTGCCAGTAGGGAGACAGCGCGCTCTGGAAACACCATATATTTT. This sequence encodes CASRETARSGNTIYF.

The sample holds a few counts of this clone. V is TRBV6-2 or TRBV6-3 and J is TRBJ1-5; D is uncertain. CDR3 length: 12 amino acids. With 0 bases removed from V and 6 bases from J, the gap between germline ends came to 3 bases. The germline CDR1 and CDR2 sequences are MNHEY and SVGEGT. CDR3 loop: CASSYSSQPQHF. DNA of the CDR3: TGTGCCAGCAGTTACTCTAGTCAGCCCCAGCATTTT.

The chain employs TRBV9 and TRBJ1-3; 7 bases map to TRBD1. With 4 bases clipped from V and 0 bases from J, the junction kept 4 bases outside the gene matches. This CDR3 comprises 15 residues. The germline CDR1 and CDR2 sequences are SGDLS and YYNGEE. The CDR3 nucleotides are TGTGCCAGCAGCCCGGGACAGACCTCTGGAAACACCATATATTTT. Amino acids: CASSPGQTSGNTIYF.

The chain couples TRBV9 to TRBJ2-3; 10 nucleotides agree with TRBD2. This CDR3 is 15 amino acids long. Trimming removed 3 bases from V and 4 bases from J; junction bases left unmatched: 5. Germline V gene data show CDR1 as SGDLS and CDR2 as YYNGEE. DNA for the CDR3: TGTGCCAGCAGCGCGAGCGGGGGGGCCTCAGATACGCAGTATTTT. It encodes CASSASGGASDTQYF.

The rearrangement links TRBV5-4 to TRBJ2-7, with 8 nucleotides matching TRBD1. The CDR3 sequence is 15 residues long. Trimming cost V 4 bases and J 2 bases; bases outside gene matches: 8. CDR1 and CDR2 (germline): SGHNT, YYREEE (reference sequence). The CDR3 protein is CASSEDRGEAYEQYF. The DNA for the CDR3 is TGTGCCAGCAGCGAAGACAGGGGCGAAGCCTACGAGCAGTACTTC. Full variable domain (rest looked up from reference TRBV5-4 and TRBJ2-7): ETGVTQSPTHLIKTRGQQVTLRCSSQSGHNTVSWYQQALGQGPQFIFQYYREEENGRGNFPPRFSGLQFPNYSSELNVNALELDDSALYLCASSEDRGEAYEQYFGPGTRLTVT.

The chain uses TRBV11-3 and TRBJ1-1; D unresolved. The CDR3 covers 13 residues. V gave up 0 bases and J gave up 3 bases, with 5 bases separating them. Per the germline V gene, CDR1 is SGHNT and CDR2 is YENEEA. The DNA of the CDR3 is TGTGCCAGCAGCTTAGATGGGCACACTGAAGCTTTCTTT. Translating gives CASSLDGHTEAFF.

This clone has a single count. CDR3 in amino acids: CASSGAGQGFNEQFF. The CDR3 DNA reads as TGTGCCAGCAGTGGAGCGGGACAGGGGTTCAATGAGCAGTTCTTC. This chain links TRBV6-1 with TRBJ2-1; 10 nucleotides agree with TRBD1. Germline CDR1 reads MNHNS; CDR2 reads SASEGT. J gave up 6 bases and V 4 bases, and 6 bases lay outside the gene matches. The CDR3 is 15 residues long.

This chain links TRBV6-5 with TRBJ2-5; tentative D call: TRBD1 (5 bases). Germline CDR1 reads MNHEY; CDR2 reads SVGAGI. This CDR3 spans 14 amino acids. Trimming took off 0 bases at V and 4 bases at J, with 9 bases between the two ends. As DNA, the CDR3 is TGTGCCAGCAGTTACTCCGGCAGGGCAGAGACCCAGTACTTC. Amino acid sequence: CASSYSGRAETQYF.

This chain joins TRBV11-2 and TRBJ2-1; D is uncertain. From germline, CDR1 is SGHAT and CDR2 FQNNGV. This CDR3 spans 11 amino acids. V was pared by 1 base and J by 10 bases, with 5 bases between. In DNA form, the CDR3 reads TGTGCCAGCAGCTTAGGAGTCGAGCAGTTCTTC. Its protein is CASSLGVEQFF. The full variable domain, completed using reference TRBV11-2 and TRBJ2-1, is EAGVAQSPRYKIIEKRQSVAFWCNPISGHATLYWYQQILGQGPKLLIQFQNNGVVDDSQLPKDRFSAERLKGVDSTLKIQPAKLEDSAVYLCASSLGVEQFFGPGTRLTVL.

The chain combines TRBV5-5 with TRBJ1-5; D is ambiguous. V was cut by 1 base and J by 0 bases, with 5 bases left in between. Germline CDR1 SGHKS, CDR2 YYEKEE (reference sequence). The CDR3 is made up of 14 amino acids. The CDR3: CASSLLYSNQPQHF. The CDR3 nucleotides read TGTGCCAGCAGCTTGCTGTATAGCAATCAGCCCCAGCATTTT.

The rearrangement joins TRBV2 to TRBJ2-7; D perhaps matches TRBD1 (5 bases). Germline V CDR1 and CDR2: SNHLY, FYNNEI. This CDR3 is built from 16 residues. With 7 bases removed from V and 4 bases from J, the gap between germline ends came to 23 bases. CDR3 DNA sequence: TGTGCCAGCAAAGGACACTCATCGGGCCCTAAATACGAGCAGTACGTC. Translating gives CASKGHSSGPKYEQYV.

J is TRBJ1-1 and V is TRBV28; D remains unclear. Germline assignment: CDR1 MDHEN and CDR2 SYDVKM. CDR3 length: 13 amino acids. Trimming stripped 7 bases from V and 3 bases from J, with 12 bases between. CDR3 nucleotides: TGTGCCAGCAAGAGGCCAGCCTACACTGAAGCTTTCTTT. This gives the protein CASKRPAYTEAFF.

The chain carries TRBV7-9 and TRBJ2-3; the D is unclear. Trimming shortened V by 3 bases and J by 3 bases, and 10 bases separated the two germline ends. Germline V CDR1 and CDR2: SEHNR, FQNEAQ (reference sequence). This CDR3 comprises 14 residues. Here the CDR3 reads CASSLRRRTDTQYF. CDR3 in DNA: TGTGCCAGCAGCTTGCGCCGCCGTACAGATACGCAGTATTTT.

This clone was detected only a few times. The chain couples TRBV11-2 to TRBJ2-1; 8 nucleotides agree with TRBD1. Per the germline V gene, CDR1 is SGHAT and CDR2 is FQNNGV. The CDR3 consists of 16 residues. With 2 bases clipped from V and 6 bases from J, the junction kept 9 bases outside the gene matches. The CDR3 nucleotides read TGTGCCAGCAGCTTACCCCCGGGACAGGCAGTCAATGAGCAGTTCTTC. Translating gives CASSLPPGQAVNEQFF.